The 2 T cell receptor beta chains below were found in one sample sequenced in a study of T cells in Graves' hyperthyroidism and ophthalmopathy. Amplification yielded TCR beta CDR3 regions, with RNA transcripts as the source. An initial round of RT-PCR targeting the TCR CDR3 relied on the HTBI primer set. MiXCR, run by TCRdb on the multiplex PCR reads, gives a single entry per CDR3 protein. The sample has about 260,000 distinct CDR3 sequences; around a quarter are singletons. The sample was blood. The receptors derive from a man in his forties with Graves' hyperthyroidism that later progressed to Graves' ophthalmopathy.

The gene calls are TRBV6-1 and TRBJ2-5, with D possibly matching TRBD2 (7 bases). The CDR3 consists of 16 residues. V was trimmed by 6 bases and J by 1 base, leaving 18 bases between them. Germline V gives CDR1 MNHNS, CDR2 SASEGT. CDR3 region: CASRAQGGGFQETQYF. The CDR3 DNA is TGTGCCAGCAGGGCACAGGGAGGGGGTTTCCAAGAGACCCAGTACTTC.

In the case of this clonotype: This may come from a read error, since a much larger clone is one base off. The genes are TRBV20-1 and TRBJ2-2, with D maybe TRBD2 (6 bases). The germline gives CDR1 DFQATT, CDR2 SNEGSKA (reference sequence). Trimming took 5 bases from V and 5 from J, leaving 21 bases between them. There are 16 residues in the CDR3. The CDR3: CSASVSRRAATGELFF. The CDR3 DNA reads TGCAGTGCTTCTGTTAGCAGGAGGGCCGCTACCGGGGAGCTGTTTTTT.